This T cell receptor beta chain is from a study of shared clonotypes between healthy human individuals. For this clone: Its antigen is undetermined. Relative to the germline gene, one junction end is altered; a read error may explain this.

Study outcomes and limitations: In contrast to clonotypes shared by all four donors, non-shared clonotypes had lower generation probabilities.

Produced via immunoSEQ multiplex PCR; TCRdb's table is partial and in-frame only. The sample contains a few million clones, approximately 93% of which appear only once. Researchers partitioned CD4+ cells into CD45RA+ naive and CD45RA-negative memory subsets. The CDR3 runs to 12 residues. Germline assignment: CDR1 SEHNR and CDR2 FQNEAQ (reference sequence). This TCR came from a man aged 18 to 30 in good health. Some clones in this sample may be carry-over from other donors' samples. This sequence joins TRBV7-9 and TRBJ2-1, with a weak D call TRBD2 (6 bases). Sequences were obtained from naive CD4+ T cells from PBMCs. As for subset: CD45RA+ positively selected. In nucleotides, the CDR3 is TGTGCCAGCAGCACCCCCGGGACTGAGAAGTTCTTC. Its translation: CASSTPGTEKFF. Complete variable domain (other parts from reference TRBV7-9 and TRBJ2-1): DTGVSQNPRHKITKRGQNVTFRCDPISEHNRLYWYRQTLGQGPEFLTYFQNEAQLEKSRLLSDRFSAERPKGSFSTLEIQRTEQGDSAMYLCASSTPGTEKFFGPGTRLTVL.